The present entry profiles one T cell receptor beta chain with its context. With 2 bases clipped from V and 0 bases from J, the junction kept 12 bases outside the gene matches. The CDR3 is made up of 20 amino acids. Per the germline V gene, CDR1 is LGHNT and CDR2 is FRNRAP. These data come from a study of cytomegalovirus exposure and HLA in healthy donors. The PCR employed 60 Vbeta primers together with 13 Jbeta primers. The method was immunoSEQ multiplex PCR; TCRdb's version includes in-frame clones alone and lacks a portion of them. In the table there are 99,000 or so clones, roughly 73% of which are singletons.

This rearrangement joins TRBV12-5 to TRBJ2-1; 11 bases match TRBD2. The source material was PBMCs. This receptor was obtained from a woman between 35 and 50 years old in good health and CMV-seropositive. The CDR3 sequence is CASGLFLAGGTSSSYNEQFF. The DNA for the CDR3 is TGTGCTAGTGGTTTGTTCTTAGCGGGGGGGACTTCAAGCTCCTACAATGAGCAGTTCTTC.